This entry describes one T cell receptor (beta chain). CDR1 is MGHRA, CDR2 YSYEKL, per germline. The CDR3 has 18 amino acids. The junction had 16 bases not matched to a gene; V was cut back by 4 bases and J by 2 bases. This sample was taken from a study of shared T cell receptors in the human thymus. The protocol was immunoSEQ multiplex PCR, while the TCRdb copy is restricted to in-frame clones and leaves out a portion. The sample lists 700,000 or so clones, approximately 85% occurring once. This same sample was also taken into another study, of human thymus T cells. As that study records: Obtained as resections during corrective heart surgery, the thymus tissue was then studied.

The TCR was taken from a girl under three years old with a congenital heart defect. Material: thymocytes. This chain uses TRBV4-1 with TRBJ2-7; TRBD1 aligns across 8 bases. The CDR3 region has the DNA TGCGCCAGCAGCCCCAAAATACTTCCGGGACAGGCAACCTACGAGCAGTACTTC. As protein: CASSPKILPGQATYEQYF.